The 25 T cell receptor beta chains reported below all come from one sample, sequenced in a study of blood T cell repertoires in COVID-19. Sequencing was performed with immunoSEQ multiplex PCR; in TCRdb, only in-frame clones are kept and a portion is missing. The repertoire has hundreds of thousands of clones, around 91% of them found once; the top ten carry roughly 1.1%. Material for sequencing was PBMCs or T cells enriched from blood (not recorded which). Receptor source: a young man who had recovered from COVID-19.

This chain connects TRBV4-1 to TRBJ2-7; 9 bases agree with TRBD2. Germline V gene lookup returns CDR1 MGHRA and CDR2 YSYEKL. Losses at the gene ends were 0 bases for V and 4 bases for J; bases not matched to a gene: 7. This CDR3 contains 16 residues. This chain's CDR3 is CASSQDELAGFYEQYF. For the CDR3, the DNA is TGCGCCAGCAGCCAAGATGAGCTAGCGGGATTTTACGAGCAGTACTTC.

The genes are TRBV4-1 and TRBJ2-1, with D perhaps matching TRBD2 (6 bases). CDR3 length: 11 amino acids. Trimming pared 7 bases from V and 13 bases from J, leaving 14 bases between. Germline V gives CDR1 MGHRA, CDR2 YSYEKL. The CDR3 protein is CASKDRGSQFF. CDR3 DNA: TGCGCCAGCAAGGATCGGGGGAGCCAGTTCTTC.

V is TRBV29-1 and J is TRBJ2-1; 11 nucleotides line up with TRBD2. Germline V gene lookup returns CDR1 SQVTM and CDR2 ANQGSEA. After removal of 4 bases from V and 8 bases from J, the junction contained 4 bases not matched to a gene. The CDR3 runs 13 residues. CDR3 nucleotides: TGCAGCGTTGTAGCGGGAGGGCAGGATGAGCAGTTCTTC. It encodes CSVVAGGQDEQFF.

This clone came up once. This chain connects TRBV7-9 to TRBJ1-4; D unresolved. The CDR3 sequence is 15 residues long. Germline assignment: CDR1 SEHNR and CDR2 FQNEAQ (reference sequence). The V end lost 2 bases, the J end lost 0 bases, and 7 bases lay between the germline ends. The CDR3 nucleotides are TGTGCCAGCAGCTTAAATGAGGCAACTAATGAAAAACTGTTTTTT. This encodes CASSLNEATNEKLFF.

The rearrangement joins TRBV5-4 to TRBJ1-2; possible D gene TRBD1, 6 bases. V lost 7 bases and J lost 0, with 13 bases in between. The germline CDR1 and CDR2 sequences are SGHNT and YYREEE (reference sequence). This CDR3 has 14 amino acids. This CDR3 reads CASLRTDTNYGYTF. CDR3 in DNA: TGTGCCAGCTTAAGGACAGACACTAACTATGGCTACACCTTC.

A note on this clone: Within the sample, other DNA sequences also encode this same CDR3. V usage is TRBV19 and J usage is TRBJ1-2, with D maybe TRBD1 (5 bases). The CDR3 loop spans 14 amino acids. Germline V CDR1 and CDR2: LNHDA, SQIVND (reference sequence). V gave up 3 bases and J gave up 5 bases, with 13 bases separating them. The CDR3 sequence: CASSIGRGNYGYTF. DNA of the CDR3: TGTGCCAGTAGTATCGGTCGGGGGAATTATGGCTACACCTTC.

The rearrangement links TRBV6-5 to TRBJ1-2, with D possibly matching TRBD1 (6 bases). This CDR3 comprises 13 residues. Trimming removed 7 bases from V and 8 bases from J, with 17 bases in between. Germline V gives CDR1 MNHEY, CDR2 SVGAGI. As DNA, the CDR3 is TGTGCCAGCACCTTGGACAGCCCTATAGGCTACACCTTC. Residues: CASTLDSPIGYTF.

The chain has TRBV19 and TRBJ1-5, with 7 bases lining up with TRBD1. Per the germline V gene, CDR1 is LNHDA and CDR2 is SQIVND (reference sequence). The CDR3 runs to 14 residues. The trim removed 5 bases at V and 2 bases at J, leaving 3 bases unmatched. CDR3 sequence reads: CASSSTGGNQPQHF. CDR3 bases: TGTGCCAGTAGTTCAACAGGGGGCAATCAGCCCCAGCATTTT.

The chain recombines TRBV30 with TRBJ2-3; tentatively, D is TRBD2 (6 bases). V was pared by 8 bases and J by 6 bases, with 15 bases between. Germline V CDR1 and CDR2: GTSNPN, SVGIG (reference sequence). This CDR3 contains 12 residues. DNA for the CDR3: TGTGCCGGAGGGCTCTCCTCTGATACGCAGTATTTT. This codes for CAGGLSSDTQYF.

The rearrangement uses TRBV9 and TRBJ1-2, with 7 bases fitting TRBD1. J was trimmed by 4 bases and V by 6 bases; bases with no gene match: 9. The germline CDR1 and CDR2 sequences are SGDLS and YYNGEE. The CDR3 runs 14 residues. As DNA, the CDR3 is TGTGCCAGCACTAACCCGGGACAGCGCTATGGCTACACCTTC. This codes for CASTNPGQRYGYTF.

The chain has TRBV11-3 and TRBJ2-7; D is unclear. The V gene's germline CDR1 is SGHNT and CDR2 YENEEA. The V gene lost 1 base and the J gene lost 5 bases, with 9 bases spanning the gap. This CDR3 spans 13 amino acids. The CDR3 coding sequence is TGTGCCAGCAGCTTAGGTCACCAGGACGAGCAGTACTTC. This codes for CASSLGHQDEQYF.

This clone came up once. The chain links TRBV7-3 to TRBJ2-1; tentative D call: TRBD2 (6 bases). From germline, CDR1 is SGHTA and CDR2 FQGTGA. The length of the CDR3 is 14 residues. Trimming left V 3 bases short and J 4 bases short, with 10 bases between. The CDR3 coding sequence is TGTGCCAGCAGCTTGGGGGGAGTTTACAATGAGCAGTTCTTC. Protein product: CASSLGGVYNEQFF.

As regards this clone: The same CDR3 is also encoded by other DNA sequences in this sample. The chain recombines TRBV18 with TRBJ2-1, with D possibly TRBD2 on 6 matching bases. The CDR3 spans 15 residues. Deletions cut 1 base from V and 1 base from J, with 8 bases between. Germline loops: CDR1 KGHSH, CDR2 LQKENI. CDR3 region: CASSPLGGSYNEQFF. Written as DNA, the CDR3 is TGTGCCAGCTCACCACTTGGGGGGTCCTACAATGAGCAGTTCTTC. The full variable domain, completed using reference TRBV18 and TRBJ2-1, is NAGVMQNPRHLVRRRGQEARLRCSPMKGHSHVYWYRQLPEEGLKFMVYLQKENIIDESGMPKERFSAEFPKEGPSILRIQQVVRGDSAAYFCASSPLGGSYNEQFFGPGTRLTVL.

CDR3 in DNA: TGTGCCACCAGCAGGGACAGGGGCGCCAGCTCTGGAAACACCATATATTTT. It codes for CATSRDRGASSGNTIYF. V and J are TRBV15 and TRBJ1-3; 9 bases are a match to TRBD1. Germline CDR1 reads LNHNV; CDR2 reads YYDKDF (reference sequence). The CDR3 contains 17 residues. V trimming: 3 bases; J trimming: 0 bases; junction bases outside the gene matches: 6.

This chain links TRBV6-5 with TRBJ1-3; D may be TRBD1 (5 bases). CDR3 length: 15 amino acids. V lost 5 bases, J lost 0 bases, and 11 bases lay in between. The V gene's germline CDR1 is MNHEY and CDR2 SVGAGI. This CDR3 reads CASSLGGVSGNTIYF. The CDR3 nucleotides read TGTGCCAGCAGTCTGGGAGGGGTCTCTGGAAACACCATATATTTT.

The rearrangement links TRBV2 to TRBJ2-5; D remains ambiguous. Trimming cost V 3 bases and J 5 bases, with 10 bases left between them. Germline V gene sequence: CDR1 SNHLY, CDR2 FYNNEI. The CDR3 totals 13 residues. CDR3 coding DNA: TGTGCCAGCAGTGAGTGGCCGCGGGAGACCCAGTACTTC. Amino acid sequence: CASSEWPRETQYF.

This chain links TRBV5-4 with TRBJ1-6, with D possibly TRBD1 on 6 matching bases. The V end was cut by 4 bases, the J end by 11 bases, with 16 bases between. From germline, CDR1 is SGHNT and CDR2 YYREEE (reference sequence). The CDR3 loop spans 14 amino acids. The CDR3 DNA reads TGTGCCAGCAGCCCTGAACAGGGATTGGCACCCCTCCACTTT. This translates into CASSPEQGLAPLHF.

The rearrangement links TRBV12-5 to TRBJ2-7, with 10 bases aligning to TRBD1. Per the germline V gene, CDR1 is LGHNT and CDR2 is FRNRAP. The CDR3 is 13 amino acids. The trim removed 7 bases at V and 3 bases at J, leaving 3 bases unmatched. The CDR3 DNA reads TGTGCTAGTGCGGACAGGGGGAGCTACGAGCAGTACTTC. As protein: CASADRGSYEQYF.

The V gene is TRBV5-6, the J gene TRBJ2-2; 8 bases match TRBD1. Germline lookup yields CDR1 SGHDT and CDR2 YYEEEE. CDR3 size: 14 residues. V trimming: 5 bases; J trimming: 6 bases; junction bases outside the gene matches: 6. In DNA form, the CDR3 reads TGTGCCAGCAGACAGACAGGGGCATCCGGGGAGCTGTTTTTT. Amino acid sequence: CASRQTGASGELFF.

The chain carries TRBV10-3 and TRBJ2-5; 7 nucleotides match TRBD2. The CDR3 has 15 residues. The germline CDR1 and CDR2 sequences are ENHRY and SYGVKD. After removal of 3 bases from V and 1 base from J, the junction contained 5 bases not matched to a gene. In DNA form, the CDR3 reads TGTGCCATCAGTGATGTTAGCGGGTCCCAAGAGACCCAGTACTTC. Its translation is CAISDVSGSQETQYF.

The rearrangement joins TRBV6-4 to TRBJ1-2; D unresolved. Germline V gene sequence: CDR1 MRHNA, CDR2 SNTAGT. This CDR3 contains 15 residues. V was clipped by 8 bases and J by 0 bases, with 16 bases between them. CDR3 sequence (DNA): TGTGCCAGCCAGATGAACGTTGGAGCTAACTATGGCTACACCTTC. Translation: CASQMNVGANYGYTF.

V is TRBV4-1 and J is TRBJ2-7, with D tentatively TRBD2 (5 bases). Germline V gene sequence: CDR1 MGHRA, CDR2 YSYEKL. V lost 0 bases to trimming and J lost 0 bases, with 12 bases between them. The CDR3 is made up of 16 amino acids. CDR3 sequence reads: CASSQEWGVSSYEQYF. Written as DNA, the CDR3 is TGCGCCAGCAGCCAAGAGTGGGGAGTCAGCTCCTACGAGCAGTACTTC.

This clone was detected a few times. The chain combines TRBV6-5 with TRBJ1-6; a weak D match, TRBD1 (5 bases). The CDR3 totals 13 residues. The ends were cut back, 6 bases at V and 10 bases at J, with 13 bases in the middle. CDR1 is MNHEY and CDR2 is SVGAGI in the germline V gene. The CDR3 here is CASSQDRGSPLHF. The CDR3 DNA follows: TGTGCCAGCAGCCAAGACAGAGGCTCACCCCTCCACTTT.

The chain links TRBV11-2 to TRBJ1-5; D uncertain. CDR1 and CDR2 (germline): SGHAT, FQNNGV. V shed 0 bases and J shed 4 bases, with 4 bases lying between them. The CDR3 runs 13 residues. The CDR3 region is CASSLEENQPQHF. CDR3 DNA sequence: TGTGCCAGCAGCTTAGAGGAGAATCAGCCCCAGCATTTT.

The chain carries TRBV19 and TRBJ1-2; D gene unclear. V was clipped by 4 bases and J by 0 bases, with 12 bases between them. The CDR3 extends over 15 amino acids. The germline CDR1 and CDR2 sequences are LNHDA and SQIVND (reference sequence). CDR3 in DNA: TGTGCCAGTAGTACCCCGGGAACCACTAACTATGGCTACACCTTC. This gives the protein CASSTPGTTNYGYTF. Complete variable domain (other parts from reference TRBV19 and TRBJ1-2): DGGITQSPKYLFRKEGQNVTLSCEQNLNHDAMYWYRQDPGQGLRLIYYSQIVNDFQKGDIAEGYSVSREKKESFPLTVTSAQKNPTAFYLCASSTPGTTNYGYTFGSGTRLTVV.